These 25 T cell receptor beta chains were all obtained from the same sample, sequenced in a study of T-cell memory formation after mild COVID-19. TCRdb recomputed calls from the 5' RACE reads with MiXCR, one row per CDR3 protein. Of 250,000 to 350,000 distinct CDR3 sequences listed, 15% to 20% were seen once; the top ten hold around 21%. Sequenced input: PBMCs or a T cell subset sorted from them (not recorded which). The receptors derive from a man younger than 30 who had mild COVID-19 (a few samples of this study predate the infection). Cell type and time point are not known.

This clonotype was picked up a small number of times. This sequence joins TRBV6-5 and TRBJ1-5; no clear D. The germline V gene encodes CDR1 MNHEY and CDR2 SVGAGI. V shed 2 bases and J shed 4 bases, with 9 bases lying between them. The CDR3 runs to 14 residues. The CDR3 reads CASSYGRANQPQHF. CDR3 sequence (DNA): TGTGCCAGCAGTTACGGGCGGGCGAATCAGCCCCAGCATTTT.

The chain recombines TRBV6-2 or TRBV6-3 with TRBJ1-4; D possibly corresponds to TRBD1 (5 bases). Trimming removed 5 bases at V and 0 bases at J, with 16 bases between. Germline-derived CDR1 and CDR2 are MNHEY and SVGEGT. This CDR3 is built from 17 residues. The CDR3 loop reads CASSNGGAGATNEKLFF. Here the CDR3 DNA reads TGTGCCAGCAGTAACGGCGGGGCGGGCGCAACTAATGAAAAACTGTTTTTT.

This clonotype was recorded many times. J is TRBJ2-5 and V is TRBV9; a possible D gene is TRBD1 (5 bases). The CDR3 is made up of 16 amino acids. The germline gives CDR1 SGDLS, CDR2 YYNGEE. V lost 0 bases and J 3 bases, leaving 15 bases between the germline ends. The CDR3 spells CASSVEGRAREETQYF. The CDR3 nucleotides read TGTGCCAGCAGCGTAGAGGGCAGGGCGAGAGAAGAGACCCAGTACTTC.

DNA for the CDR3: TGCGTCACCCGTGCAACTAATGAAAAACTGTTTTTT. It encodes CVTRATNEKLFF. The chain uses TRBV23-1 and TRBJ1-4; D is uncertain. TRBV23-1 is assigned to the ORF class and has an uncertain function. The CDR3 runs 12 residues.

The table lists this clonotype with many counts. The rearrangement uses TRBV4-2 and TRBJ2-7, with a weak D call TRBD2 (6 bases). Trimming left V 2 bases short and J 7 bases short, with 15 bases between. CDR3 size: 14 residues. The germline CDR1 and CDR2 sequences are LGHNA and YNFKEQ. CDR3 nucleotides: TGTGCCAGCAGCCAATGGGCTAGCGCTCGGGAGCAGTACTTC. It specifies CASSQWASAREQYF.

The chain joins TRBV6-1 to TRBJ2-1; D not certain. CDR3 length: 12 amino acids. Germline V gene lookup returns CDR1 MNHNS and CDR2 SASEGT. V lost 6 bases and J 8 bases, leaving 11 bases between the germline ends. The CDR3 spells CASSQKTDEQFF. CDR3 nucleotide sequence: TGTGCCAGCAGCCAAAAGACTGATGAGCAGTTCTTC.

This clonotype was detected a few times. This CDR3 is CASSTLDRLGGDTQYF. CDR3 DNA sequence: TGCGCCAGCAGCACTCTGGACAGGCTCGGGGGAGATACGCAGTATTTT. The chain recombines TRBV5-1 with TRBJ2-3; a weak D match, TRBD1 (7 bases). The V gene lost 4 bases and the J gene lost 5 bases, with 20 bases spanning the gap. Germline lookup yields CDR1 SGHRS and CDR2 YFSETQ. The CDR3 is 16 residues long.

The chain employs TRBV7-2 and TRBJ2-3; 7 positions agree with TRBD1. Germline V gene lookup returns CDR1 SGHTA and CDR2 FQGNSA. This CDR3 contains 16 residues. With V trimmed by 1 base and J by 2 bases, 6 bases remained unmatched. CDR3 in amino acids: CASSLGRRGPTDTQYF. DNA for the CDR3: TGTGCCAGCAGCTTAGGCCGAAGGGGGCCCACAGATACGCAGTATTTT.

V is TRBV19 and J is TRBJ2-1, with 9 positions matching TRBD1. The V gene end was trimmed by 4 bases and the J gene end by 7 bases; junction bases not matched to a gene: 14. The V gene's germline CDR1 is LNHDA and CDR2 SQIVND (reference sequence). The CDR3 has 17 residues. The CDR3 DNA reads TGTGCCAGTAGTAAACTACCGGGACAGGGCGCTGGAAATGAGCAGTTCTTC. Protein sequence: CASSKLPGQGAGNEQFF.

The rearrangement joins TRBV10-3 to TRBJ2-7; 7 bases map to TRBD2. V lost 5 bases, J lost 3 bases, and 4 bases stayed unmatched. The CDR3 spans 13 residues. Germline values: CDR1 ENHRY, CDR2 SYGVKD. The CDR3 loop reads CAISTWEGYEQYF. The CDR3 coding sequence is TGTGCCATCAGTACGTGGGAGGGCTACGAGCAGTACTTC.

The chain is built from TRBV5-6 and TRBJ2-1; TRBD2 aligns across 10 bases. Germline V gene lookup returns CDR1 SGHDT and CDR2 YYEEEE. The CDR3 loop spans 16 amino acids. V trimming: 4 bases; J trimming: 6 bases; junction bases outside the gene matches: 10. The CDR3: CASSPQAGGEPNEQFF. DNA of the CDR3: TGTGCCAGCAGCCCACAAGCGGGGGGGGAACCCAATGAGCAGTTCTTC.

A few counts support this clonotype. The chain links TRBV7-9 to TRBJ2-2, with a possible D match to TRBD2 (6 bases). Germline assignment: CDR1 SEHNR and CDR2 FQNEAQ (reference sequence). V was clipped by 5 bases and J by 7 bases, with 14 bases between them. CDR3 length: 14 amino acids. The CDR3 here is CASSLGTALGELFF. The CDR3 DNA follows: TGTGCCAGCAGCCTCGGGACTGCGCTCGGGGAGCTGTTTTTT.

This clonotype was picked up many times. This sequence joins TRBV28 and TRBJ2-5; 10 positions match TRBD2. The CDR3 has 15 residues. Germline values: CDR1 MDHEN, CDR2 SYDVKM. With V trimmed by 5 bases and J by 5 bases, 8 bases remained unmatched. CDR3 residues: CASSLGLATGETQYF. The CDR3 DNA reads as TGTGCCAGCAGTCTGGGACTAGCGACCGGCGAGACCCAGTACTTC.

The chain is built from TRBV10-3 and TRBJ2-1, with D maybe TRBD1 (6 bases). Germline V lookup: CDR1 ENHRY, CDR2 SYGVKD. The CDR3 has 18 residues. Trimming took off 2 bases at V and 5 bases at J, with 22 bases between the two ends. The CDR3 nucleotides read TGTGCCATCAGTGAGCCCGCCCGACAGGCCTTAAACCACAATGAGCAGTTCTTC. Its translation: CAISEPARQALNHNEQFF.

This clonotype has more than one count but fewer than ten. This CDR3 reads CATSRDSGTANTGELFF. The CDR3 nucleotides read TGTGCCACCAGCAGAGATTCGGGGACAGCAAACACCGGGGAGCTGTTTTTT. V gene TRBV15 combines with J gene TRBJ2-2; 7 bases map to TRBD1. Germline trimming cut 0 bases from V and 2 bases from J; bases unmatched to any gene: 6. Germline V gives CDR1 LNHNV, CDR2 YYDKDF (reference sequence). CDR3 size: 17 residues. Looking up the rest from reference TRBV15 and TRBJ2-2 gives the full variable domain: DAMVIQNPRYQVTQFGKPVTLSCSQTLNHNVMYWYQQKSSQAPKLLFHYYDKDFNNEADTPDNFQSRRPNTSFCFLDIRSPGLGDTAMYLCATSRDSGTANTGELFFGEGSRLTVL.

This clonotype was picked up a small number of times. The rearrangement links TRBV7-3 to TRBJ2-1; 14 positions match TRBD2. The germline CDR1 and CDR2 sequences are SGHTA and FQGTGA. Trimming removed 5 bases from V and 5 bases from J; junction bases left unmatched: 8. This CDR3 has 17 amino acids. This CDR3 is CASSKTSGGALDNEQFF. Written as DNA, the CDR3 is TGTGCCAGCAGCAAGACTAGCGGGGGGGCCTTAGACAATGAGCAGTTCTTC.

This clonotype was observed many times. The chain is built from TRBV11-2 and TRBJ2-3; D tentatively fits TRBD1 or TRBD2 (5 bases each). Germline V lookup: CDR1 SGHAT, CDR2 FQNNGV. CDR3 length: 16 residues. The V end lost 4 bases, the J end lost 4 bases, and 18 bases lay between the germline ends. CDR3 sequence (DNA): TGTGCCAGCAGCTCCTTCCGGGACCCCCCGCCAGATACGCAGTATTTT. Translating gives CASSSFRDPPPDTQYF.

The genes are TRBV2 and TRBJ2-2; 9 bases match TRBD1. The V gene's germline CDR1 is SNHLY and CDR2 FYNNEI. Germline trimming cut 11 bases from V and 6 bases from J; bases unmatched to any gene: 7. The CDR3 consists of 13 residues. The CDR3 loop reads CAERTGESGELFF. The CDR3 DNA reads as TGTGCCGAGAGGACAGGGGAATCCGGGGAGCTGTTTTTT. The full variable domain, rest sourced from reference TRBV2 and TRBJ2-2, is EPEVTQTPSHQVTQMGQEVILRCVPISNHLYFYWYRQILGQKVEFLVSFYNNEISEKSEIFDDQFSVERPDGSNFTLKIRSTKLEDSAMYFCAERTGESGELFFGEGSRLTVL.

J is TRBJ2-2 and V is TRBV7-9; weak D call: TRBD2 (5 bases). This CDR3 comprises 16 residues. Germline assignment: CDR1 SEHNR and CDR2 FQNEAQ (reference sequence). Deletions cut 5 bases from V and 5 bases from J, with 18 bases between. The CDR3 DNA reads TGTGCCAGCAGCATCTTTATCGGAGGCGTAACCGGGGAGCTGTTTTTT. It codes for CASSIFIGGVTGELFF.

The chain employs TRBV7-2 and TRBJ2-5; D is possibly TRBD1 (6 bases). V shed 3 bases and J shed 4 bases, with 15 bases lying between them. CDR3 size: 15 residues. Per germline, CDR1 SGHTA and CDR2 FQGNSA. The CDR3 loop is CASSFQDRLGETQYF. Written as DNA, the CDR3 is TGTGCCAGCAGCTTTCAAGACAGGTTGGGAGAGACCCAGTACTTC.

J is TRBJ2-1 and V is TRBV7-2; D ambiguous. Per the germline V gene, CDR1 is SGHTA and CDR2 is FQGNSA. The CDR3 covers 15 residues. V was pared by 5 bases and J by 6 bases, with 17 bases between. CDR3 amino acids: CASSPRPPIGNEQFF. CDR3 in DNA: TGTGCCAGCAGCCCCAGACCACCGATTGGCAATGAGCAGTTCTTC. Variable domain in full (rest from reference TRBV7-2 and TRBJ2-1): GAGVSQSPSNKVTEKGKDVELRCDPISGHTALYWYRQSLGQGLEFLIYFQGNSAPDKSGLPSDRFSAERTGGSVSTLTIQRTQQEDSAVYLCASSPRPPIGNEQFFGPGTRLTVL.

This clonotype was found a few times. The CDR3 DNA sequence: TGCGCCAGCAGCTTGGAATCGAATCCCTATGGCTACACCTTC. Residues: CASSLESNPYGYTF. The chain uses TRBV5-1 and TRBJ1-2; D unresolved. Trimming cost V 0 bases and J 4 bases, with 10 bases left between them. Germline-derived CDR1 and CDR2 are SGHRS and YFSETQ. This CDR3 spans 14 amino acids.

The rearrangement links TRBV7-9 to TRBJ1-6; D call uncertain. From germline, CDR1 is SEHNR and CDR2 FQNEAQ (reference sequence). With 4 bases removed from V and 5 bases from J, the gap between germline ends came to 3 bases. The CDR3 sequence is 12 residues long. The CDR3 loop is CASSWNNSPLHF. CDR3 nucleotides: TGTGCCAGCAGCTGGAATAATTCACCCCTCCACTTT.

V usage is TRBV6-5 and J usage is TRBJ2-4; 10 bases line up with TRBD2. This CDR3 is built from 19 residues. The germline V gene encodes CDR1 MNHEY and CDR2 SVGAGI. V lost 6 bases, J lost 0 bases, and 14 bases stayed unmatched. CDR3 region: CASRAGTSAGNLAKNIQYF. In DNA, the CDR3 is TGTGCCAGCAGGGCCGGGACTAGCGCCGGAAACTTAGCCAAAAACATTCAGTACTTC.

The gene calls are TRBV10-3 and TRBJ2-3, with D perhaps matching TRBD1 (7 bases). Germline lookup yields CDR1 ENHRY and CDR2 SYGVKD. The CDR3 loop spans 16 amino acids. Trimming left V 4 bases short and J 2 bases short, with 16 bases between. This CDR3 is CAISGRDRAPTDTQYF. As DNA, the CDR3 is TGTGCCATCAGTGGGAGGGACAGAGCACCCACAGATACGCAGTATTTT.